This T cell receptor (beta chain) is drawn from a study of beta chain features in type 1 diabetes. Study conclusions and caveats: Compared with healthy donors, patients appeared to share more similar naive, central memory and regulatory TCRB repertoires. Significant though moderate, a shortening of TCRB CDR3s appeared in all four CD4+ subsets of Type 1 diabetes patients. Reads derived from cDNA could over-represent cells showing high TCR expression.

Stem cell-like memory, regulatory, central memory and naive CD4+ cells were sorted via CD45RO/CCR7/CD25/CD127/CD95/CD27. This clone came up a few times. Its antigen is as yet unknown. Sequenced material consisted of expressed TCRB transcripts (all of the isolated RNA was reverse transcribed). It was found that naive, central memory and regulatory T cell samples averaged about 3.4 million reads. Method: immunoSEQ multiplex PCR; TCRdb's copy keeps in-frame clones and lacks some. The repertoire holds approximately 150,000 clones, with more than 10% as singletons. The CDR3 length is 14 residues. From germline, CDR1 is SGHDT and CDR2 YYEEEE. With 3 bases removed from V and 1 base from J, the gap between germline ends came to 10 bases.

Specimen: central memory CD4+ T cells from blood. The gene calls are TRBV5-6 and TRBJ1-1; D possibly corresponds to TRBD1 (5 bases). The source of this sequence is a man aged 18 to 29 with type 1 diabetes. In DNA, the CDR3 is TGTGCCAGCAGCTACCCCACAGGGAACACTGAAGCTTTCTTT. Its protein is CASSYPTGNTEAFF.